This TCR beta chain was found in a study of molecular identifiers for immune sequencing clone quantification. Study outcomes and limitations: Among effectors, clones above 20 RNA copies held over 97% of molecules; among naive cells, under 1%.

Each library that profiled naive CD8 cells came from roughly 20,000 to 1,000,000 sorted cells with 10%, 30% or 50% RNA. CD8+CD4-CCR7+CD45RA+ sorting gave the naive CD8 T cells. This clonotype was picked up a small number of times. Its target is unknown. As previously described, bulk TCR libraries were made using listed TCR primers. TCRdb ran MiXCR on the PCR reads and lists one entry per CDR3 protein. The table has about 510,000 distinct CDR3 sequences, less than 30% seen once. This receptor was taken from a human donor in good health. Some libraries in this study had Jurkat cell RNA spiked in. Sequencing was done on a sample of naive CD8+ T cells from blood, with Jurkat cell RNA spiked in. Subset described: FACS-sorted CD8+CD4-CCR7+CD45RA+ naive T cells.

This CDR3 reads CASSLNRGRYTGELFF. The CDR3 region has the DNA TGTGCCAGCAGCTTAAACAGGGGGCGATACACCGGGGAGCTGTTTTTT. V and J are TRBV7-3 and TRBJ2-2; TRBD1 matches at 9 bases. The CDR3 loop spans 16 amino acids. The V segment lost 1 base and the J segment 3 bases; nucleotides outside the gene matches: 3. Germline V CDR1 and CDR2: SGHTA, FQGTGA. Using reference TRBV7-3 and TRBJ2-2 for the parts outside the CDR3, the full variable domain is GAGVSQTPSNKVTEKGKYVELRCDPISGHTALYWYRQSLGQGPEFLIYFQGTGAADDSGLPNDRFFAVRPEGSVSTLKIQRTERGDSAVYLCASSLNRGRYTGELFFGEGSRLTVL.